Following are 2 T cell receptor beta chains from one sample sequenced in a study of cytomegalovirus exposure and HLA in healthy donors. In the PCR, 60 Vbeta and 13 Jbeta primers were used. Using immunoSEQ multiplex PCR, the repertoire was profiled, and TCRdb retains in-frame clones only, with some absent. The sample holds 150,000 to 250,000 clones. The source material was PBMCs. Source of these receptors: a boy between 10 and 17 years old in good health and CMV-seronegative.

The rearrangement joins TRBV9 to TRBJ2-5; perhaps TRBD1 as D (5 bases). The CDR3 has 16 residues. V shed 0 bases and J shed 3 bases, with 15 bases lying between them. CDR1 is SGDLS and CDR2 is YYNGEE in the germline V gene. The CDR3, as DNA: TGTGCCAGCAGCGTAGGATCAGGGTCGGGCGAAGAGACCCAGTACTTC. Residues: CASSVGSGSGEETQYF.

This sequence joins TRBV5-4 and TRBJ2-7, with TRBD2 identical over 11 bases. V shed 0 bases, J shed 6 bases, and the junction held 11 bases outside the gene matches. CDR1 SGHNT and CDR2 YYREEE come from the germline V gene (reference sequence). The CDR3 is made up of 17 amino acids. The CDR3 coding sequence is TGTGCCAGCAGCTTGGGTTTAGCGGGGGGGCCGCTCTTCGAGCAGTACTTC. Protein product: CASSLGLAGGPLFEQYF. The complete variable domain, with remaining parts taken from reference TRBV5-4 and TRBJ2-7, reads ETGVTQSPTHLIKTRGQQVTLRCSSQSGHNTVSWYQQALGQGPQFIFQYYREEENGRGNFPPRFSGLQFPNYSSELNVNALELDDSALYLCASSLGLAGGPLFEQYFGPGTRLTVT.